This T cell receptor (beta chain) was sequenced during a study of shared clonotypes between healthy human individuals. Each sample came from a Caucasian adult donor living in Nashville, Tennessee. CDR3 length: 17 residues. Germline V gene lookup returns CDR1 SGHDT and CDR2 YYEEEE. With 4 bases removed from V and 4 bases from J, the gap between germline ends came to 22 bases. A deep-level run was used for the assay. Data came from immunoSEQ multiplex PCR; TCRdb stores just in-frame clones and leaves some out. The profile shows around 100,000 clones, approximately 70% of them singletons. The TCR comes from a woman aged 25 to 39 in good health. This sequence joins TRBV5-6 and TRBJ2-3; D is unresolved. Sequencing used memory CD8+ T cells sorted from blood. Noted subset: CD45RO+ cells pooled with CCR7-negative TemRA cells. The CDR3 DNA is TGTGCCAGCAGCCCGGTCGGCAGGCGAAACGACGCAGATACGCAGTATTTT. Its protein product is CASSPVGRRNDADTQYF.